The following is a T cell receptor beta chain sequence with its context. Its target is not known. The sample belongs to a study of regulatory T cells in long-lasting Graves disease. Sequencing libraries for TCR beta were prepared with iRepertoire HTBI primers and Arm-PCR of CDR3 regions. One entry per CDR3 protein results from TCRdb running MiXCR on the multiplex PCR reads. This sample has 680,000 or so distinct CDR3 sequences, with about 15% found just once. The CDR3 runs to 13 residues. Trimming pared 2 bases from V and 6 bases from J, leaving 9 bases between. Germline CDR1 is MNHNS and CDR2 is SASEGT. Study results and caveats: It was possible that the small sample size reduced accuracy.

Time point here: newly diagnosed GD, antithyroid drugs for less than 3 months. PBMC-derived RNA was used for the TCR library. Graves' disease was diagnosed by American Thyroid Association guidelines. These data were also reused for a study on T cells in Graves' hyperthyroidism and ophthalmopathy. According to that study: In making diagnoses, clinical symptoms, serum thyroxine and TRAb, thyroid ultrasound and orbital computed tomography were all used. Primed by the HTBI set, a first-round RT-PCR was run on the TCR CDR3.

The rearrangement uses TRBV6-1 and TRBJ2-3; tentative D call: TRBD2 (5 bases). Sequenced here: peripheral blood mononuclear cells (PBMCs), sampled at new diagnosis, from a patient treated with antithyroid drugs. This TCR came from a woman younger than 45 with Graves disease. As DNA, the CDR3 is TGTGCCAGCAGTGAACGGGGTAGGGATACGCAGTATTTT. It encodes CASSERGRDTQYF.